This T cell receptor (beta chain) is drawn from a study of monozygotic twins with inflammatory bowel disease. Per germline, CDR1 DFQATT and CDR2 SNEGSKA (reference sequence). This CDR3 comprises 16 residues. Eight reactions per sample, run separately, yielded cDNA. TCRdb re-called the 5' RACE reads; one entry per CDR3 protein, DNA not given. The sample's table shows more than 300,000 distinct CDR3 sequences. This TCR was recovered from a human donor with ulcerative colitis or Crohn's disease, or a healthy co-twin of an affected twin (not recorded which). This chain joins TRBV20-1 and TRBJ2-3; TCRdb lists TRBD2, though no DNA is available to test this call. The sample comprised blood. CDR3 sequence: CSARASRQVLPGTQYF.